A single sample gave rise to the 17 T cell receptor beta chains below, sequenced in a study of shared clonotypes between healthy human individuals. Only in-frame clones appear in the TCRdb table, and some are missing; sequencing was by immunoSEQ multiplex PCR. The data contain 2,100,000 or so clones, 95% of them seen just once; the ten biggest clones take up about 0.13%. The sequencing sample was made of naive CD4+ T cells sorted from blood. Subset here: CD45RA+ positively selected. The receptor set was obtained from a man between 18 and 29 years old in good health.

The CDR3 region has the DNA TGTGCCAGCAGTTTCCGTGCGACAGGGAACTATGGCTACACCTTC. Its translation is CASSFRATGNYGYTF. V usage is TRBV28 and J usage is TRBJ1-2, with 7 bases identical to TRBD1. This CDR3 has 15 residues. V trimming: 3 bases; J trimming: 2 bases; junction bases outside the gene matches: 6. The germline V gene has CDR1 MDHEN and CDR2 SYDVKM.

This clone was detected a few times. V gene TRBV5-4 combines with J gene TRBJ2-5; TRBD2 matches 11 bases. Germline loops: CDR1 SGHNT, CDR2 YYREEE (reference sequence). The CDR3 is made up of 14 amino acids. V shed 4 bases, J shed 3 bases, and the junction held 2 bases outside the gene matches. CDR3 region: CASSPGLAEETQYF. In nucleotides, the CDR3 is TGTGCCAGCAGCCCGGGACTAGCGGAAGAGACCCAGTACTTC.

This chain uses TRBV10-1 with TRBJ2-5; D possibly matches TRBD1 or TRBD2 (5 bases each). Germline CDR1 is WNHNN and CDR2 is SYGVQD (reference sequence). V was pared by 0 bases and J by 4 bases, with 9 bases between. This CDR3 contains 14 residues. CDR3 sequence reads: CASSESWGSETQYF. DNA of the CDR3: TGCGCCAGCAGTGAGTCTTGGGGGTCAGAGACCCAGTACTTC.

This chain links TRBV2 with TRBJ1-4, with D perhaps matching TRBD1 (5 bases). This CDR3 spans 14 amino acids. Germline lookup yields CDR1 SNHLY and CDR2 FYNNEI. V lost 6 bases, J lost 8 bases, and 16 bases lay in between. The CDR3 DNA reads as TGTGCCAGCAGCCTGGGGGTATCCCGAGAAAAACTGTTTTTT. Protein: CASSLGVSREKLFF.

The chain joins TRBV18 to TRBJ2-7; 12 positions match TRBD2. Germline V gene lookup returns CDR1 KGHSH and CDR2 LQKENI. V lost 6 bases to trimming and J lost 6 bases; unmatched junction nucleotides: 3. The CDR3 consists of 13 residues. In DNA, the CDR3 is TGTGCCAGCTCGACTAGCGGGAGCTCCGAGCAGTACTTC. Amino acid sequence: CASSTSGSSEQYF. The full variable domain, with the rest looked up from reference TRBV18 and TRBJ2-7, is NAGVMQNPRHLVRRRGQEARLRCSPMKGHSHVYWYRQLPEEGLKFMVYLQKENIIDESGMPKERFSAEFPKEGPSILRIQQVVRGDSAAYFCASSTSGSSEQYFGPGTRLTVT.

Regarding this clone: Other DNA sequences of this sample code for an identical CDR3. The chain carries TRBV29-1 and TRBJ2-3; D might be TRBD1 or TRBD2, each matching 5 bases. This CDR3 has 13 residues. Between the trimmed V and J ends, which lost 3 bases and 3 bases, there was a span of 10 bases. The germline V gene encodes CDR1 SQVTM and CDR2 ANQGSEA. The CDR3 nucleotides are TGCAGCGTTGAGAGGGGAAGAACAGATACGCAGTATTTT. As protein: CSVERGRTDTQYF.

The chain carries TRBV28 and TRBJ1-5; D possibly corresponds to TRBD1 (5 bases). The V end lost 2 bases, the J end lost 4 bases, and 15 bases lay between the germline ends. Germline lookup yields CDR1 MDHEN and CDR2 SYDVKM. The CDR3 has 16 amino acids. The CDR3 bases are TGTGCCAGCAGTTTACCTCTAACCGGGGGAAATCAGCCCCAGCATTTT. It yields the protein CASSLPLTGGNQPQHF.

The chain uses TRBV6-6 and TRBJ1-5, with D unresolved. CDR3 length: 14 amino acids. Looked up from germline, CDR1 is MNHNY and CDR2 is SVGAGI (reference sequence). V was shortened by 5 bases and J by 2 bases, with 10 bases between the two germline ends. The CDR3 bases are TGTGCCAGCAGTCAAGGACCTGGCAATCAGCCCCAGCATTTT. Translating it yields CASSQGPGNQPQHF.

The J gene is TRBJ1-1, the V gene TRBV5-6; D is unclear. Between the trimmed V and J ends, which lost 4 bases and 2 bases, there was a span of 9 bases. The CDR3 is 13 residues long. Germline V gene sequence: CDR1 SGHDT, CDR2 YYEEEE. CDR3 sequence: CASSSEINTEAFF. DNA for the CDR3: TGTGCCAGCAGCAGTGAAATAAACACTGAAGCTTTCTTT.

The rearrangement uses TRBV7-8 and TRBJ1-1; tentative D call: TRBD1 (6 bases). The CDR3 runs 13 residues. From germline, CDR1 is SGHVS and CDR2 FQNEAQ. V lost 4 bases and J 11 bases, leaving 17 bases between the germline ends. In DNA, the CDR3 is TGTGCCAGCAGCTCGGTGTCGGGACAATACGCTTTCTTT. Translated, it gives CASSSVSGQYAFF.

The chain carries TRBV2 and TRBJ1-4; a possible D gene is TRBD1 (5 bases). From germline, CDR1 is SNHLY and CDR2 FYNNEI. Trimming removed 6 bases at V and 2 bases at J, with 10 bases between. CDR3 length: 14 amino acids. The CDR3 spells CASRGRWTNEKLFF. The CDR3 DNA is TGTGCCAGCAGGGGGCGCTGGACTAATGAAAAACTGTTTTTT.

V and J are TRBV18 and TRBJ2-1, with TRBD2 matching 14 bases. The CDR3 is 14 residues long. Per germline, CDR1 KGHSH and CDR2 LQKENI. Trimming took 3 bases from V and 15 from J; bases not matched to a gene: 7. CDR3 sequence reads: CASSPRLAGGPGFF. CDR3 coding DNA: TGTGCCAGCTCACCCAGACTAGCGGGGGGGCCAGGGTTCTTC.

This chain joins TRBV27 and TRBJ2-3; D ambiguous. V was shortened by 8 bases and J by 5 bases, with 8 bases between the two germline ends. The CDR3 sequence is 11 residues long. Germline V gene lookup returns CDR1 MNHEY and CDR2 SMNVEV (reference sequence). CDR3 amino acids: CASGFGDTQYF. The CDR3 DNA sequence: TGTGCCAGCGGCTTTGGAGATACGCAGTATTTT.

The J gene is TRBJ1-5, the V gene TRBV30; D gene uncertain. CDR1 is GTSNPN and CDR2 is SVGIG in the germline V gene (reference sequence). This CDR3 contains 12 residues. V was shortened by 3 bases and J by 4 bases, with 7 bases between the two germline ends. The CDR3 loop reads CAWSDTNQPQHF. DNA of the CDR3: TGTGCCTGGAGCGACACAAATCAGCCCCAGCATTTT.

A few counts support this clone. The same CDR3 can be traced to other DNA sequences in this sample. The gene calls are TRBV29-1 and TRBJ2-1; D gene ambiguous. The CDR3 is 11 residues long. V lost 3 bases and J lost 4, with 4 bases in between. Germline CDR1 is SQVTM and CDR2 is ANQGSEA. The CDR3 sequence is CSVEGYNEQFF. As DNA, the CDR3 is TGCAGCGTTGAGGGATACAATGAGCAGTTCTTC.

The count of this clone is one. The rearrangement links TRBV5-1 to TRBJ2-1; no definite D call. The germline gives CDR1 SGHRS, CDR2 YFSETQ. The CDR3 consists of 16 residues. Trimming took off 0 bases at V and 0 bases at J, with 10 bases between the two ends. In DNA, the CDR3 is TGCGCCAGCAGCTTGGCTGGGAAGAGCTCCTACAATGAGCAGTTCTTC. As protein: CASSLAGKSSYNEQFF.

In its sample, this clone was seen once. This chain joins TRBV6-1 and TRBJ2-7, with a possible D match to TRBD2 (7 bases). The V end lost 2 bases, the J end lost 1 base, and 15 bases lay between the germline ends. CDR1 and CDR2 (germline): MNHNS, SASEGT. The CDR3 sequence is 16 residues long. CDR3 protein: CASSERGGMDSYEQYF. CDR3 sequence (DNA): TGTGCCAGCAGTGAAAGGGGGGGGATGGATTCCTACGAGCAGTACTTC.